The T cell receptor (beta chain) under discussion was sequenced for a study of T cells after yellow fever vaccination. This clonotype was picked up many times. Each CDR3 protein is one row after TCRdb ran MiXCR on the 5' RACE reads. The data hold about 22,000 distinct CDR3 sequences, with 4% to 6% observed a single time. CDR3 length: 15 residues. V shed 4 bases and J 2 bases; nucleotides not matched to a gene: 4. The germline V gene has CDR1 MNHEY and CDR2 SVGAGI. The sample here was PBMCs, either bulk or a sorted T-cell subset (CD4+, CD8+, memory, or dextramer-sorted; not recorded which), taken about 49 days after the first yellow fever vaccination. The chain couples TRBV6-5 to TRBJ2-3; 9 bases are shared with TRBD2. This sequence originates from a young man who received the YFV17D yellow fever vaccine. CDR3 region: CASSSGGGATDTQYF. In DNA form, the CDR3 reads TGTGCCAGCAGTTCAGGCGGGGGGGCCACAGATACGCAGTATTTT.